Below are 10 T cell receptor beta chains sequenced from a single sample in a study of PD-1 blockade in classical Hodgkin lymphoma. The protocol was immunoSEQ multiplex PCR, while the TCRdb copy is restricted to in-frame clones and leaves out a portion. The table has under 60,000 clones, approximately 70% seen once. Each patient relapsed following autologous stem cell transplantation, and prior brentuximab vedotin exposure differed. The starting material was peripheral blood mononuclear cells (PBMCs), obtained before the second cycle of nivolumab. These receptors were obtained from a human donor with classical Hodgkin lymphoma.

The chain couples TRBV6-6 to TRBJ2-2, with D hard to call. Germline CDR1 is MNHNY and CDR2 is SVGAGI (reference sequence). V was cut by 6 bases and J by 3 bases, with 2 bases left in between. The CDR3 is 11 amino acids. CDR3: CASRYTGELFF. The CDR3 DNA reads TGTGCCAGCAGATACACCGGGGAGCTGTTTTTT.

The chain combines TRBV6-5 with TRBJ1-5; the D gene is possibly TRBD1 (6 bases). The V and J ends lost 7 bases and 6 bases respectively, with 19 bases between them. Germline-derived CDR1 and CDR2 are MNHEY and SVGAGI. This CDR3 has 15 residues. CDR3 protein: CASNPGQISGQPQHF. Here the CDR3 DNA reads TGTGCCAGCAACCCTGGACAGATATCGGGTCAGCCCCAGCATTTT.

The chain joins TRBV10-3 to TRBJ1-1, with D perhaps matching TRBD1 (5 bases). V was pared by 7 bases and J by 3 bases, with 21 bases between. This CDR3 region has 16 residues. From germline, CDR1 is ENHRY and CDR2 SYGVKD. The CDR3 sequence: CAITGGRPGSDTEAFF. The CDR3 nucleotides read TGTGCCATCACCGGGGGGAGGCCGGGATCGGACACTGAAGCTTTCTTT.

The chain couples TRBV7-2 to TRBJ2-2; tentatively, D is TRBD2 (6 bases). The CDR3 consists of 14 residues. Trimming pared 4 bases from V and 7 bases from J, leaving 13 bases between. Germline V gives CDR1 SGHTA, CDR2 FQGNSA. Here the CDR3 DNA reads TGTGCCAGCAGCTCCCTCGTGGGGGGCGGGGAGCTGTTTTTT. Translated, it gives CASSSLVGGGELFF. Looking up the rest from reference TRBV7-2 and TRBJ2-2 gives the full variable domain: GAGVSQSPSNKVTEKGKDVELRCDPISGHTALYWYRQSLGQGLEFLIYFQGNSAPDKSGLPSDRFSAERTGGSVSTLTIQRTQQEDSAVYLCASSSLVGGGELFFGEGSRLTVL.

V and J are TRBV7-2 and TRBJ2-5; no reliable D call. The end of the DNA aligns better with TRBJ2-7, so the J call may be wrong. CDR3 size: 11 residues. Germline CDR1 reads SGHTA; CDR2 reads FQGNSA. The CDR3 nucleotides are TGTGCCAGCAGCTTATCCGTCGAGCAGTACTTC. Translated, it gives CASSLSVEQYF.

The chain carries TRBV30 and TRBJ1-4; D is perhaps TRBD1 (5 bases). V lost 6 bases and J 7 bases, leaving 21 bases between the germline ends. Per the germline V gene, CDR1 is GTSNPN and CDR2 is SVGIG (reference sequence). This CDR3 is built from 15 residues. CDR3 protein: CACSLIGARAEKLFF. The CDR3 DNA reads TGTGCCTGCTCCCTTATCGGGGCAAGGGCTGAAAAACTGTTTTTT.

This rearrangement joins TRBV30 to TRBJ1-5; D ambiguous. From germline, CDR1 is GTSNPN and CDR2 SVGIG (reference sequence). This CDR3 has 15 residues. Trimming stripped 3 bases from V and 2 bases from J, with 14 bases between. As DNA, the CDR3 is TGTGCCTGGAGCGGAGGGATAGGTGGCAATCAGCCCCAGCATTTT. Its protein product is CAWSGGIGGNQPQHF.

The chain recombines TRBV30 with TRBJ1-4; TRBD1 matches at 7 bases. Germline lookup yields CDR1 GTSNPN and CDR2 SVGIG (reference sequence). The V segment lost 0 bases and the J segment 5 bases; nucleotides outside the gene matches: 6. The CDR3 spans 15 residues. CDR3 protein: CAWSVLTGINEKLFF. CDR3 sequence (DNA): TGTGCCTGGAGTGTACTGACAGGGATAAATGAAAAACTGTTTTTT.

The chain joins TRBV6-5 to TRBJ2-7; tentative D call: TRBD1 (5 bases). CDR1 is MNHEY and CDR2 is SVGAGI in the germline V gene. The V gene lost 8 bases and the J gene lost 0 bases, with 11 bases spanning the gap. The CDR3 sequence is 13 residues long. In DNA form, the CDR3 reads TGTGCCAGCTTTGACAGCCTCTCCTACGAGCAGTACTTC. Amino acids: CASFDSLSYEQYF.

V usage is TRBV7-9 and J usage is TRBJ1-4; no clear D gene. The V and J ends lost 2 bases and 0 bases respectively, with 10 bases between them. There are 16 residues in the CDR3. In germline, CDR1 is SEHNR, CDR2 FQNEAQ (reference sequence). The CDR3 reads CASSLTPQATNEKLFF. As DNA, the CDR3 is TGTGCCAGCAGCTTAACCCCCCAAGCAACTAATGAAAAACTGTTTTTT. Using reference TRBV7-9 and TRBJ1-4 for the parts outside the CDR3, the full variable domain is DTGVSQNPRHKITKRGQNVTFRCDPISEHNRLYWYRQTLGQGPEFLTYFQNEAQLEKSRLLSDRFSAERPKGSFSTLEIQRTEQGDSAMYLCASSLTPQATNEKLFFGSGTQLSVL.